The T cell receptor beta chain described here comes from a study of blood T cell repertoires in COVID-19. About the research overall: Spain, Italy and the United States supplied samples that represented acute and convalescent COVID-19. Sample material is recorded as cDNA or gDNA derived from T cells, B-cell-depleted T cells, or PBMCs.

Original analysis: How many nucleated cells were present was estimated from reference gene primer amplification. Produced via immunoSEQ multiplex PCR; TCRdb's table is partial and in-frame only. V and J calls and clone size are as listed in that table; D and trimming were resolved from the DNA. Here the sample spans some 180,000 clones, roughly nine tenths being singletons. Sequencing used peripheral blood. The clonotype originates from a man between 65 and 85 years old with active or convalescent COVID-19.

The CDR3 sequence is CASGRQGDSPLHF. Written as DNA, the CDR3 is TGTGCCAGCGGTCGACAGGGAGATTCACCCCTCCACTTT. V and J are TRBV7-2 and TRBJ1-6, with 7 bases identical to TRBD1. Germline V gives CDR1 SGHTA, CDR2 FQGNSA. The junction had 6 bases not matched to a gene; V was cut back by 8 bases and J by 8 bases. CDR3 length equals 13 residues.